Below, 3 T cell receptor beta chains from the same sample are listed, as sequenced in a study of cytomegalovirus exposure and HLA in healthy donors. PCR employed 60 Vbeta and 13 Jbeta primers. The assay was immunoSEQ multiplex PCR, and TCRdb's table has in-frame clones only and misses some. The table includes 72,000 or so clones, approximately 81% detected once. Specimen: PBMCs. The receptor source for this set is a woman under 40 in good health and CMV-seropositive.

This chain links TRBV6-1 with TRBJ2-1; 8 bases are shared with TRBD2. The germline CDR1 and CDR2 sequences are MNHNS and SASEGT. After removal of 6 bases from V and 4 bases from J, the junction contained 8 bases not matched to a gene. This CDR3 region has 15 residues. CDR3 DNA sequence: TGTGCCAGCAGCCCAGCGGGAGAACTTTACAATGAGCAGTTCTTC. Protein: CASSPAGELYNEQFF.

This clone was counted between two and nine times. This chain uses TRBV5-5 with TRBJ1-1; 7 nucleotides align to TRBD1. This CDR3 contains 14 residues. Per the germline V gene, CDR1 is SGHKS and CDR2 is YYEKEE (reference sequence). The trim removed 4 bases at V and 5 bases at J, leaving 8 bases unmatched. The CDR3 region is CASSPQGGRTEAFF. CDR3 sequence (DNA): TGTGCCAGCAGCCCCCAGGGGGGACGAACTGAAGCTTTCTTT.

The rearrangement joins TRBV15 to TRBJ1-2; D is uncertain. Between the trimmed V and J ends, which lost 1 base and 7 bases, there was a span of 16 bases. This CDR3 is built from 15 residues. Germline V gene data show CDR1 as LNHNV and CDR2 as YYDKDF (reference sequence). The CDR3 protein is CATSRVLRGSLGYTF. As DNA, the CDR3 is TGTGCCACCAGCAGAGTTCTAAGAGGATCCCTTGGCTACACCTTC.